This T cell receptor (beta chain) was captured by sequencing in a study of monozygotic twins with inflammatory bowel disease. Each UMI, carrying a 6-nucleotide sample barcode, came from template switching. One entry per CDR3 protein, without DNA, is what TCRdb gives after re-calling the 5' RACE reads. This repertoire comprises around 220,000 distinct CDR3 sequences; its ten largest clones make up roughly 7.1%. The source is a human donor with ulcerative colitis or Crohn's disease, or a healthy co-twin of an affected twin (not recorded which). Specimen: blood.

CDR3 loop: CASSEWGAEAFF. This chain uses TRBV25-1 with TRBJ1-1. Germline V lookup: CDR1 MGHDK, CDR2 SYGVNS. CDR3 length equals 12 residues.